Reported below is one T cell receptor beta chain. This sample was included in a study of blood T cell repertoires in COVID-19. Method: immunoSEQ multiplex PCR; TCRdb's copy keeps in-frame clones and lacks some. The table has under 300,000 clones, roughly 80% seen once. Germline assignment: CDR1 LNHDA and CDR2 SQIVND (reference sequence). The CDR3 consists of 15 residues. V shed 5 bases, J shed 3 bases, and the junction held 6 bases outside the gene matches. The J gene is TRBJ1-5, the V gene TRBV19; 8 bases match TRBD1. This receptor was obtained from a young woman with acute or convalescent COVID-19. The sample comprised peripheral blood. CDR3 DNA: TGTGCCAGTAGTTCCAGGGGGCTGAACAATCAGCCCCAGCATTTT. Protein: CASSSRGLNNQPQHF.